What follows is one TCR beta chain and its context. The investigators reverse transcribed all of the isolated RNA, so they sequenced expressed TCRB transcripts. TCRdb keeps only in-frame clones here, not all; method: immunoSEQ multiplex PCR. The table includes about 150,000 clones, around 10% detected once. The data stem from a study of beta chain features in type 1 diabetes. CDR1 and CDR2 from the germline V gene are SGHRS and YFSETQ. The CDR3 covers 15 residues. The V gene lost 0 bases and the J gene lost 0 bases, with 7 bases spanning the gap. The sequenced sample consisted of central memory CD4+ T cells from blood. The rearrangement links TRBV5-1 to TRBJ1-3; D is unclear. This receptor was obtained from a man between 18 and 29 years old in good health. The CDR3 DNA sequence: TGCGCCAGCAGCTTGGAGGGAAACTCTGGAAACACCATATATTTT. This codes for CASSLEGNSGNTIYF.